The 23 T cell receptor beta chains below come from one sample, sequenced in a study of shared clonotypes between healthy human individuals. Sequenced by immunoSEQ multiplex PCR; TCRdb stores in-frame clones only, minus some. The sample contains about 2.2 million clones, roughly 91% of which appear only once. Terminally differentiated effector memory CD45RA+ cells were excluded from the naive CD8 cells, which were CD45RO-negative and positively selected for CCR7. The sequencing input was naive CD8+ T cells from PBMCs. The source is a man aged 18 to 30 in good health. Some clones in this sample may be carry-over from other donors' samples.

This clone was detected only once. The V call is TRBV18, the J call TRBJ2-3; 13 positions agree with TRBD2. Germline V gives CDR1 KGHSH, CDR2 LQKENI. The ends lost 3 bases at V and 4 bases at J; junction bases unmatched: 1. The CDR3 has 15 amino acids. The CDR3 nucleotides are TGTGCCAGCTCACCTGGACTAGCGGGAGCAGATACGCAGTATTTT. It encodes CASSPGLAGADTQYF. Full variable domain (remainder filled in from reference TRBV18 and TRBJ2-3): NAGVMQNPRHLVRRRGQEARLRCSPMKGHSHVYWYRQLPEEGLKFMVYLQKENIIDESGMPKERFSAEFPKEGPSILRIQQVVRGDSAAYFCASSPGLAGADTQYFGPGTRLTVL.

The chain carries TRBV9 and TRBJ2-1, with 13 nucleotides matching TRBD2. Germline V gives CDR1 SGDLS, CDR2 YYNGEE. Trimming cost V 3 bases and J 2 bases; bases outside gene matches: 2. The CDR3 loop spans 16 amino acids. This CDR3 reads CASSDTSGRAYNEQFF. In DNA form, the CDR3 reads TGTGCCAGCAGCGACACTAGCGGGAGGGCCTACAATGAGCAGTTCTTC.

The CDR3 reads CASSLGGVTEAFF. The CDR3 coding sequence is TGTGCCAGCAGCTTAGGGGGGGTGACTGAAGCTTTCTTT. V gene TRBV5-6 combines with J gene TRBJ1-1, with D possibly being TRBD1 (6 bases). Germline loops: CDR1 SGHDT, CDR2 YYEEEE. CDR3 length equals 13 residues. Deletions cut 2 bases from V and 5 bases from J, with 10 bases between.

The chain employs TRBV30 and TRBJ1-1; TRBD1 matches 7 bases. The length of the CDR3 is 13 residues. The trim removed 2 bases at V and 7 bases at J, leaving 7 bases unmatched. Germline CDR1 is GTSNPN and CDR2 is SVGIG (reference sequence). The CDR3 DNA is TGTGCCTGGAGTTGGAGGGGGCAGGTTGAAGCTTTCTTT. The encoded protein is CAWSWRGQVEAFF. Based on the CDR3 plus reference TRBV30 and TRBJ1-1, the full variable domain is SQTIHQWPATLVQPVGSPLSLECTVEGTSNPNLYWYRQAAGRGLQLLFYSVGIGQISSEVPQNLSASRPQDRQFILSSKKLLLSDSGFYLCAWSWRGQVEAFFGQGTRLTVV.

This chain links TRBV27 with TRBJ2-1; D gene ambiguous. Trimming removed 0 bases from V and 4 bases from J, with 10 bases in between. This CDR3 is 15 amino acids long. Germline values: CDR1 MNHEY, CDR2 SMNVEV (reference sequence). CDR3 DNA: TGTGCCAGCAGTTTATCTAGGTCCGGGTACAATGAGCAGTTCTTC. Protein product: CASSLSRSGYNEQFF.

V gene TRBV25-1 combines with J gene TRBJ1-6, with unresolved D. The germline CDR1 and CDR2 sequences are MGHDK and SYGVNS. V was clipped by 4 bases and J by 5 bases, with 9 bases between them. The CDR3 contains 14 residues. CDR3 sequence reads: CASSVSGNNSPLHF. The CDR3 nucleotides are TGTGCCAGCAGTGTTTCAGGAAATAATTCACCCCTCCACTTT.

The chain joins TRBV29-1 to TRBJ2-5, with TRBD1 identical over 9 bases. CDR1 is SQVTM and CDR2 is ANQGSEA in the germline V gene. The trim removed 1 base at V and 4 bases at J, leaving 13 bases unmatched. This CDR3 comprises 17 residues. The CDR3 loop is CSVEGYGQGSGLETQYF. The DNA of the CDR3 is TGCAGCGTTGAAGGCTATGGACAGGGGTCAGGGCTAGAGACCCAGTACTTC. Looking up the rest from reference TRBV29-1 and TRBJ2-5 gives the full variable domain: SAVISQKPSRDICQRGTSLTIQCQVDSQVTMMFWYRQQPGQSLTLIATANQGSEATYESGFVIDKFPISRPNLTFSTLTVSNMSPEDSSIYLCSVEGYGQGSGLETQYFGPGTRLLVL.

V usage is TRBV27 and J usage is TRBJ2-1; weak D call: TRBD1 (6 bases). V lost 5 bases and J 4 bases, leaving 6 bases between the germline ends. The CDR3 totals 12 residues. Germline V gives CDR1 MNHEY, CDR2 SMNVEV (reference sequence). In nucleotides, the CDR3 is TGTGCCAGCAGTGACAGGTACAATGAGCAGTTCTTC. It codes for CASSDRYNEQFF.

The rearrangement joins TRBV4-2 to TRBJ2-1, with TRBD2 identical over 12 bases. This CDR3 region has 18 residues. The V and J ends lost 1 base and 8 bases, in that order; junction bases with no gene match: 12. Germline V gene sequence: CDR1 LGHNA, CDR2 YNFKEQ. DNA of the CDR3: TGTGCCAGCAGCCAAGTGGCTAGCGGGAGGGGAATTAGCCATGAGCAGTTCTTC. Encoded protein: CASSQVASGRGISHEQFF.

Comment on this clone: Other DNA sequences in the same sample also yield this CDR3. The chain combines TRBV4-1 with TRBJ2-7; D unresolved. The V and J ends lost 0 bases and 5 bases respectively, with 8 bases between them. The V gene's germline CDR1 is MGHRA and CDR2 YSYEKL. There are 13 residues in the CDR3. In DNA form, the CDR3 reads TGCGCCAGCAGCCAAGAGTGGCAGAACGAGCAGTACTTC. Its protein is CASSQEWQNEQYF.

The CDR3 is CASSPKREPDTQYF. The CDR3 coding sequence is TGTGCCAGCTCACCAAAGCGGGAGCCAGATACGCAGTATTTT. The chain joins TRBV18 to TRBJ2-3, with 8 bases matching TRBD2. J lost 4 bases, V lost 2 bases, and 2 bases had no gene match. The germline CDR1 and CDR2 sequences are KGHSH and LQKENI. The CDR3 contains 14 residues.

The table lists this clone with a count of one. The CDR3, as DNA: TGTGCCAGCAGCTCCCCCGGATTTGTGCCTGAAAAACTGTTTTTT. It codes for CASSSPGFVPEKLFF. The rearrangement links TRBV7-8 to TRBJ1-4; D is unclear. Germline V gives CDR1 SGHVS, CDR2 FQNEAQ. The CDR3 totals 15 residues. The V end was cut by 4 bases, the J end by 7 bases, with 16 bases between.

The chain employs TRBV7-9 and TRBJ2-1; 8 bases agree with TRBD2. The V and J ends lost 6 bases and 4 bases, in that order; junction bases with no gene match: 8. The CDR3 length is 15 residues. From germline, CDR1 is SEHNR and CDR2 FQNEAQ (reference sequence). The chain's CDR3 is CASSKRLAGYNEQFF. CDR3 nucleotide sequence: TGTGCCAGCAGTAAACGTCTAGCGGGTTACAATGAGCAGTTCTTC.

V is TRBV7-9 and J is TRBJ2-2; 7 bases fit TRBD1. The V and J ends lost 5 bases and 4 bases, in that order; junction bases with no gene match: 4. The germline gives CDR1 SEHNR, CDR2 FQNEAQ (reference sequence). CDR3 size: 14 residues. CDR3 in amino acids: CASSHTGVTGELFF. The CDR3 nucleotides read TGTGCCAGCAGCCACACAGGGGTCACCGGGGAGCTGTTTTTT.

The chain uses TRBV7-2 and TRBJ2-7, with a weak D call TRBD1 (6 bases). Germline-derived CDR1 and CDR2 are SGHTA and FQGNSA. The CDR3 is made up of 16 amino acids. The V gene lost 3 bases and the J gene lost 5 bases, with 20 bases spanning the gap. The CDR3: CASSLLFRGTVHEQYF. The CDR3 DNA reads TGTGCCAGCAGCTTGCTATTCAGGGGCACGGTCCACGAGCAGTACTTC.

The rearrangement uses TRBV9 and TRBJ2-5; weak D call: TRBD1 (5 bases). CDR1 and CDR2 from the germline V gene are SGDLS and YYNGEE. The length of the CDR3 is 14 residues. V was pared by 2 bases and J by 7 bases, with 15 bases between. In DNA form, the CDR3 reads TGTGCCAGCAGCGTCTACAAAAATCAGGGGACCCAGTACTTC. Amino acids: CASSVYKNQGTQYF.

The chain carries TRBV5-1 and TRBJ2-7; 11 nucleotides match TRBD2. This CDR3 region has 15 residues. Germline CDR1 SGHRS, CDR2 YFSETQ. V gave up 3 bases and J gave up 3 bases; unmatched junction bases: 5. The CDR3 loop is CASSSIGTSGYEQYF. The CDR3 DNA reads as TGCGCCAGCAGCTCTATAGGGACTAGCGGCTACGAGCAGTACTTC.

The chain couples TRBV27 to TRBJ2-7; D perhaps matches TRBD2 (5 bases). Per germline, CDR1 MNHEY and CDR2 SMNVEV (reference sequence). The V gene lost 0 bases and the J gene lost 6 bases, with 18 bases spanning the gap. This CDR3 region has 16 residues. The CDR3 is CASSLSSRVLAVEQYF. CDR3 nucleotides: TGTGCCAGCAGTTTATCATCCCGGGTGCTAGCTGTCGAGCAGTACTTC.

This rearrangement joins TRBV7-2 to TRBJ2-7; 9 bases agree with TRBD2. With 2 bases clipped from V and 4 bases from J, the junction kept 6 bases outside the gene matches. Germline CDR1 and CDR2: SGHTA and FQGNSA. The CDR3 covers 15 residues. CDR3 nucleotide sequence: TGTGCCAGCAGCTTACTAGCGGGGTCCAAATACGAGCAGTACTTC. Its translation: CASSLLAGSKYEQYF. Looking up the rest from reference TRBV7-2 and TRBJ2-7 gives the full variable domain: GAGVSQSPSNKVTEKGKDVELRCDPISGHTALYWYRQSLGQGLEFLIYFQGNSAPDKSGLPSDRFSAERTGGSVSTLTIQRTQQEDSAVYLCASSLLAGSKYEQYFGPGTRLTVT.

CDR3 coding DNA: TGCGCCAGCAGCTTGGTTGGGGCTGGGGCGAACACTGAAGCTTTCTTT. This sequence encodes CASSLVGAGANTEAFF. This rearrangement joins TRBV5-1 to TRBJ1-1; tentatively, D is TRBD1 (5 bases). The germline V gene encodes CDR1 SGHRS and CDR2 YFSETQ. Trimming removed 0 bases at V and 1 base at J, with 13 bases between. This CDR3 region has 16 residues.

The gene calls are TRBV15 and TRBJ2-1; 9 nucleotides align to TRBD2. V lost 5 bases and J lost 8; bases outside the gene matches: 7. The CDR3 is made up of 14 amino acids. The germline CDR1 and CDR2 sequences are LNHNV and YYDKDF (reference sequence). The chain's CDR3 is CATSGSGSSDEQFF. CDR3 coding DNA: TGTGCCACCAGCGGTAGCGGGAGCAGTGATGAGCAGTTCTTC.

To note about this clone: This sample includes further DNA sequences coding for the same CDR3. The chain joins TRBV7-9 to TRBJ2-2; maybe TRBD2 (6 bases). This CDR3 is built from 14 residues. Deletions cut 3 bases from V and 4 bases from J, with 9 bases between. CDR1 is SEHNR and CDR2 is FQNEAQ in the germline V gene (reference sequence). The CDR3: CASSLGGVTGELFF. The CDR3 DNA reads TGTGCCAGCAGCTTGGGCGGGGTCACCGGGGAGCTGTTTTTT.

This chain joins TRBV6-6 and TRBJ2-5; no reliable D call. Between the trimmed V and J ends, which lost 0 bases and 0 bases, there was a span of 8 bases. The CDR3 has 15 amino acids. Germline V gene data show CDR1 as MNHNY and CDR2 as SVGAGI (reference sequence). The CDR3 sequence: CASSYSTGYQETQYF. CDR3 coding DNA: TGTGCCAGCAGTTACTCGACCGGGTACCAAGAGACCCAGTACTTC.